This paragraph reports one T cell receptor beta chain. Its antigen is not known. The data derive from a study of cytomegalovirus exposure and HLA in healthy donors. Study-wide results and limits: Immune exposure data for these donors was limited to CMV serostatus. The authors later linked a missense DCLRE1C variant to TCR beta V- and J-gene trimming.

The PCR contained 60 Vbeta and 13 Jbeta primers. The method was immunoSEQ multiplex PCR; TCRdb's version includes in-frame clones alone and lacks a portion of them. The table has around 220,000 clones, about 74% seen once. V shed 0 bases and J shed 2 bases, with 6 bases lying between them. Germline CDR1 reads SGHRS; CDR2 reads YFSETQ. CDR3 length: 13 residues. What was sequenced was PBMCs. The TCR was taken from a woman aged 25 to 39 in good health and CMV-seronegative. The chain links TRBV5-1 to TRBJ2-7; the D is unclear. CDR3 amino acids: CASSLESTYEQYF. The CDR3 nucleotides are TGCGCCAGCAGCTTGGAGAGCACCTACGAGCAGTACTTC.